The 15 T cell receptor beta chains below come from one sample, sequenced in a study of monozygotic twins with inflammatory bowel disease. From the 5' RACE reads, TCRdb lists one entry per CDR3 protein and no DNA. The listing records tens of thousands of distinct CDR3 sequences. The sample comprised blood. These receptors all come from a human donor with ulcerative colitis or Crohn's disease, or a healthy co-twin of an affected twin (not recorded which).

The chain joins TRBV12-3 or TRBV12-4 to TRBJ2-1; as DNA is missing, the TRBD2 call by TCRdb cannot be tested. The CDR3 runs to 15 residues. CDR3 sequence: CASRGLAGVYNEQFF.

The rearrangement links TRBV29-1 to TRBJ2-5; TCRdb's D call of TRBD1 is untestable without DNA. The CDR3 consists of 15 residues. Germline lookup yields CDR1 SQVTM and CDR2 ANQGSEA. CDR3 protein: CSVEGTGGRKETQYF.

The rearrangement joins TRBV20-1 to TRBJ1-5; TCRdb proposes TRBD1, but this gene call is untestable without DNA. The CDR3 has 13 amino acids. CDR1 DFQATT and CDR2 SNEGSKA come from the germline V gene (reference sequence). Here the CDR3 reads CSARPGDGQPQHF.

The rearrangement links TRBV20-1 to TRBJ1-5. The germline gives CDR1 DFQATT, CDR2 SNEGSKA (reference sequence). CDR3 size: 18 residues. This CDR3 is CSALPRGEIWYSNQPQHF.

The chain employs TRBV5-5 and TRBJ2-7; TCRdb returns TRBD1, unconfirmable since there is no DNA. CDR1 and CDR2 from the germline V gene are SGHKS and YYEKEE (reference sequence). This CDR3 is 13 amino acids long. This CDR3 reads CASGRDSNYEQYF.

CDR3 protein: CASSLAHSSQTQYF. This chain connects TRBV7-8 to TRBJ2-5. The CDR3 sequence is 14 residues long. Germline loops: CDR1 SGHVS, CDR2 FQNEAQ.

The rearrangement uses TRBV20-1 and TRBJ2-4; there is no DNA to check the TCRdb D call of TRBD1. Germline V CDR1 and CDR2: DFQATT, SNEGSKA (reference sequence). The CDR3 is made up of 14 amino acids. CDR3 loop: CSATTGTAKNIQYF.

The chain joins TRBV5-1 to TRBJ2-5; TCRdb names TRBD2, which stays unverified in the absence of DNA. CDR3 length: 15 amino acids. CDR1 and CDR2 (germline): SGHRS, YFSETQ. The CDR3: CASSRSGLHQETQYF.

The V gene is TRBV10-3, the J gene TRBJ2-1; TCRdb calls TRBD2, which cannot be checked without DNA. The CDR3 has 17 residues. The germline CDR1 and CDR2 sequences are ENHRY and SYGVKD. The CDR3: CAISVRTSGGVGNEQFF.

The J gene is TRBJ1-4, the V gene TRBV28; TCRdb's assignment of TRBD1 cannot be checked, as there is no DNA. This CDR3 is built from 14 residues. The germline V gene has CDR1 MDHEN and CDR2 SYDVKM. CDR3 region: CASSFGTGREKLFF.

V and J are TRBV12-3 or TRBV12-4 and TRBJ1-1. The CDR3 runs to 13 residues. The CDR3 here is CASSFERWREAFF.

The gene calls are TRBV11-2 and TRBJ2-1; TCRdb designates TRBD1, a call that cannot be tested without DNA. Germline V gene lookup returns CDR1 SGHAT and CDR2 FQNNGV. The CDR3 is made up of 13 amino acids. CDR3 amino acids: CASSLEGGGEQFF.

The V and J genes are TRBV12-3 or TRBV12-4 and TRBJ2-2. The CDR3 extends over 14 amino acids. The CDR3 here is CASSLRLVPGELFF.

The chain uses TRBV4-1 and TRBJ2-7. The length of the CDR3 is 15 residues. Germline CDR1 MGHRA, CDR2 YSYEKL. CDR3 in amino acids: CASSQGVSWGFEQYF.

This chain's CDR3 is CASSLWGGDNEQFF. The chain links TRBV12-3 or TRBV12-4 to TRBJ2-1; TCRdb calls TRBD1, which cannot be checked without DNA. The CDR3 consists of 14 residues.